A selection of T cell receptor beta chains follows, all from one sample in a study of shared T cell receptors in the human thymus. Clones were read by immunoSEQ multiplex PCR, and TCRdb kept only the in-frame ones, dropping some. The repertoire holds 500,000 to 850,000 clones, about 87% seen once, with 0.0094% in the top ten. This sample was shared with a second study, whose subject was human thymus T cells.

The sample consisted of thymocytes. The receptors were sampled from a boy in the first two years of life with a congenital heart defect. CDR3s include the opening cysteine and the closing phenylalanine or tryptophan. A D gene is named only where the DNA matches it firmly. Not every row has a clone size; where given, it reads once, few, many or a size class.

J gene | V gene | clone size | D gene | CDR3 protein | CDR3 DNA
TRBJ2-2 | TRBV9 | - | TRBD1 | CASSPGPQGAKGELFF | TGTGCCAGCAGCCCCGGACCCCAGGGGGCAAAAGGGGAGCTGTTTTTT
TRBJ2-7 | TRBV9 | - | TRBD2 | CASSPRTSGNYEQYF | TGTGCCAGCAGCCCACGGACTAGCGGAAACTACGAGCAGTACTTC
TRBJ1-1 | TRBV19 | - | - | CASSIAGARTEAFF | TGTGCCAGTAGTATTGCGGGGGCGAGAACTGAAGCTTTCTTT
TRBJ2-2 | TRBV27 | - | TRBD2 | CASSTFSWTSGGGTGELFF | TGTGCCAGCAGTACCTTCTCTTGGACTAGCGGGGGTGGCACCGGGGAGCTGTTTTTT
TRBJ2-2 | TRBV18 | - | TRBD1 | CASSPYPGQGNTGELFF | TGTGCCAGCTCACCGTACCCTGGACAGGGGAACACCGGGGAGCTGTTTTTT
TRBJ2-5 | TRBV4-2 | - | - | CASSQDRGSPEMSGETQYF | TGTGCCAGCAGCCAAGATCGAGGTAGTCCCGAAATGTCCGGGGAGACCCAGTACTTC
TRBJ2-1 | TRBV28 | once | - | CASSPTFRPYTNEQFF | TGTGCCAGCAGTCCGACATTTCGTCCGTACACCAATGAGCAGTTCTTC
TRBJ2-6 | TRBV5-1 | - | - | CASSLGQGGSGANVLTF | TGCGCCAGCAGCTTGGGGCAGGGGGGCTCTGGGGCCAACGTCCTGACTTTC
TRBJ1-5 | TRBV27 | - | - | CASSSGDDQPQHF | TGTGCCAGCAGTTCAGGGGATGATCAGCCCCAGCATTTT
TRBJ2-1 | TRBV7-3 | - | TRBD1 | CASSTADRRNNEQFF | TGTGCCAGCAGCACGGCGGACAGGAGAAACAATGAGCAGTTCTTC
TRBJ2-1 | TRBV5-6 | - | TRBD2 | CASTLAGGDNEQFF | TGTGCCAGCACTCTAGCGGGGGGGGACAATGAGCAGTTCTTC
TRBJ2-5 | TRBV6-5 | once | - | CASRTQETQYF | TGTGCCAGCAGAACACAGGAGACCCAGTACTTC
TRBJ1-2 | TRBV11-2 | - | TRBD1 | CASSSGGTGYGYTF | TGTGCCAGCAGCTCAGGGGGGACCGGCTATGGCTACACCTTC
TRBJ2-6 | TRBV5-6 | - | TRBD1 | CASSLSQGAYGANVLTF | TGTGCCAGCAGCTTGAGCCAGGGGGCTTATGGGGCCAACGTCCTGACTTTC
TRBJ1-1 | TRBV30 | few | TRBD1 | CAWSPGGTGGMNTEAFF | TGTGCCTGGAGCCCGGGGGGGACAGGGGGTATGAACACTGAAGCTTTCTTT
TRBJ2-1 | TRBV19 | - | TRBD1 | CASSPHRDRGSVEQFF | TGTGCCAGTAGTCCACACCGGGACAGGGGTTCCGTTGAGCAGTTCTTC
TRBJ1-2 | TRBV7-2 | - | - | CASSSNWRAEVYGYTF | TGTGCCAGCAGCTCGAATTGGAGGGCAGAGGTCTATGGCTACACCTTC
TRBJ1-2 | TRBV25-1 | - | - | CASSEPKYGYTF | TGTGCCAGCAGTGAACCCAAATATGGCTACACCTTC
TRBJ2-7 | TRBV7-2 | few | TRBD2 | CASSLGTSGPYEQYF | TGTGCCAGCAGCTTGGGGACTAGCGGACCCTACGAGCAGTACTTC
TRBJ1-5 | TRBV28 | - | TRBD1 | CASSAWDRPQHF | TGTGCCAGCAGTGCATGGGACAGGCCCCAGCATTTT
TRBJ1-5 | TRBV28 | once | - | CASNTISLARQPQHF | TGTGCCAGCAATACGATATCCCTGGCCAGGCAGCCCCAGCATTTT
TRBJ2-1 | TRBV7-9 | - | TRBD2 | CASSGPSGGLSSYNEQFF | TGTGCCAGCAGCGGCCCTAGCGGGGGATTGAGCTCCTACAATGAGCAGTTCTTC
TRBJ2-5 | TRBV7-2 | - | - | CASSDYRALGQETQYF | TGTGCCAGCAGCGACTACCGGGCGCTTGGCCAAGAGACCCAGTACTTC
TRBJ1-1 | TRBV2 | once | - | CASTLVGGEAFF | TGTGCCAGCACCCTAGTCGGGGGAGAAGCTTTCTTT
TRBJ1-4 | TRBV28 | few | - | CASSPNPGPKREKLFF | TGTGCCAGCAGTCCCAATCCGGGCCCAAAGCGGGAAAAACTGTTTTTT
TRBJ2-1 | TRBV5-5 | - | TRBD2 | CASTTSGVVDEQFF | TGTGCCAGTACTACTAGCGGGGTGGTGGATGAGCAGTTCTTC
TRBJ1-2 | TRBV5-4 | - | - | CASSLGGSNYGYTF | TGTGCCAGCAGCTTGGGCGGATCTAACTATGGCTACACCTTC
TRBJ2-7 | TRBV11-3 | - | - | CASSRYSYEQYF | TGTGCCAGCAGCCGCTACTCCTACGAGCAGTACTTC
TRBJ2-2 | TRBV27 | - | TRBD1 | CATKEGAGDYAGELFF | TGTGCCACCAAAGAGGGGGCAGGGGATTACGCCGGGGAGCTGTTTTTT
TRBJ2-7 | TRBV9 | once | - | CASALTGGPDEQYF | TGTGCCAGCGCTTTGACAGGAGGTCCCGACGAGCAGTACTTC
TRBJ2-1 | TRBV2 | - | TRBD2 | CASSEPGLAGDNEQFF | TGTGCCAGCAGTGAACCCGGACTAGCGGGGGACAATGAGCAGTTCTTC
TRBJ1-2 | TRBV19 | - | - | CASSIAWTDYGYTF | TGTGCCAGTAGTATAGCGTGGACAGACTATGGCTACACCTTC
TRBJ1-1 | TRBV19 | - | - | CASSTGHPNTEAFF | TGTGCCAGTAGTACCGGACACCCGAACACTGAAGCTTTCTTT
TRBJ2-7 | TRBV12-1 | - | - | CASSPGGADDYEQYF | TGTGCCAGCAGCCCGGGGGGTGCGGATGACTACGAGCAGTACTTC
TRBJ1-1 | TRBV28 | - | TRBD1 | CASSQTGLNTEAFF | TGTGCCAGCAGTCAGACAGGGTTGAACACTGAAGCTTTCTTT